One TCR beta chain is described in this entry. Its target antigen remains unknown. The sample holds no much larger clone one base away, and base qualities are not on file. The CDR3 regions of human TCRbeta chains were analyzed by immunosequencing. The study's own analysis went as follows. TCRs in the repertoires were compared against a reference library of SARS-CoV-2-specific TCRs that had been generated with the MIRA antigen-specificity platform. Breadth was defined as the fraction of unique TCRs that were SARS-CoV-2-associated. Depth was defined as the fraction of total T cells that were SARS-CoV-2-associated. Using the MIRA data, every spike-specific TCR was mapped to the spike region that the TCR reacted to and assigned to either a CD4 or a CD8 class. Log10-transformed breadth and depth values were compared by one-way ANOVA with Sidak's multiple comparisons tests. TCRdb re-hosts the immuneACCESS table, in-frame sequences only. Its copies lack some clones; in the studies checked, an unresolved V gene accounts for under half of them, and the cause for the rest is not known. V and J calls and clone size follow that table, whereas D and trimming were derived from the DNA. Here the sample has around 100,000 clones; approximately 86% occur a single time. The ten largest clones capture 2.5% to 3.5% of the sample.

The sample belongs to a study of T cell responses to AZD1222 COVID-19 vaccine (dated by TCRdb to the early 2020s). Concerning the study at large: TCR sequencing was performed for more than 230 trial participants, of whom about 200 were given two doses of AZD1222 and approximately 25 were given two doses of MenACWY control vaccine. Trial participants were enrolled by age into 18-55, 56-69 and 70-plus year subgroups, with roughly 150, 30 and 60 TCR-sequenced participants respectively. On the study overall, not on this receptor specifically: Conclusions about previously exposed vaccinees are limited, since just six AZD1222 recipients were seropositive for SARS-CoV-2 at baseline. Most participants were white British and females outnumbered males, and the authors suggested that clonal diversity may have been underestimated. The 56-69-year group was small, and its depth increase did not reach significance, likely because of low power. After two AZD1222 doses, both the breadth and the depth of spike-specific TCRs were significantly higher than at day 0 and than in MenACWY recipients. CD4 TCRs associated with the vaccine covered the entire spike protein, and the dominant responses were in regions 160-218 and 743-854. Reportedly, almost half of the unique spike-specific TCRs recognized epitopes lying outside the regions that are mutated in the B.1.351 and B.1.1.7 variants. Because no day 14 peak-response samples were available, repertoires were characterized only after the peak T cell response.

The time point label here, explained by the study, means: about 28 days (+/-7) after the second vaccine dose. The treatment or condition label, as the study defines it: meningococcal conjugate vaccine given as trial control. Vaccinee samples were obtained from the UK trials COV001 and COV002, which included a single-blind randomized controlled phase 2/3 trial of AZD1222 (ChAdOx1 nCoV-19) in healthy adults. For TCRbeta chain sequencing, PBMC samples were collected from trial participants at day 0 and at day 28 after the second dose. Including cysteine and phenylalanine, the CDR3 has 14 amino acids. Only the CDR3 portion is preserved as DNA: 42 bases, with reading frame beginning at the first base. The junction carries 15 bases between V and J, which are trimmed by 4 bases and 5 bases respectively. CDR1 and CDR2 are drawn from the germline V gene (reference sequence): SGHNT, YYREEE.

This receptor chain uses TRBV5-4 and TRBJ2-5; the D region possibly corresponds to TRBD2 (6 bases align). This specimen was peripheral blood, taken 28 days after the second dose of the MenACWY control vaccine. This TCR derives from an adult who received the MenACWY meningococcal vaccine as a control. The CDR3 region: CASSPAAGSETQYF. The DNA is as follows: TGTGCCAGCAGCCCAGCGGCCGGGAGCGAGACCCAGTACTTC.